This TCR beta chain appears in the sequencing data of a study of CD8 T cells in ankylosing spondylitis. In its sample, this clonotype was seen a few times. Germline CDR1 is MGHDK and CDR2 is SYGVNS. With 4 bases clipped from V and 9 bases from J, the junction kept 16 bases outside the gene matches. The CDR3 contains 18 residues. TCRdb itself ran the 5' RACE reads through MiXCR, one entry per CDR3 protein. The sample contains 180,000 or so distinct CDR3 sequences, about 9.9% of which appear only once. Sequenced material: blood, either unsorted or a sorted T cell fraction (not recorded which). This clonotype was obtained from a male donor with ankylosing spondylitis or in good health (not recorded which). The rearrangement joins TRBV25-1 to TRBJ2-2; 11 nucleotides match TRBD2. The CDR3 spells CASSGGAGSGRAVRELFF. The DNA for the CDR3 is TGTGCCAGCAGTGGGGGGGCAGGTAGCGGGAGGGCCGTTCGGGAGCTGTTTTTT. Using reference TRBV25-1 and TRBJ2-2 for the parts outside the CDR3, the full variable domain is EADIYQTPRYLVIGTGKKITLECSQTMGHDKMYWYQQDPGMELHLIHYSYGVNSTEKGDLSSESTVSRIRTEHFPLTLESARPSHTSQYLCASSGGAGSGRAVRELFFGEGSRLTVL.